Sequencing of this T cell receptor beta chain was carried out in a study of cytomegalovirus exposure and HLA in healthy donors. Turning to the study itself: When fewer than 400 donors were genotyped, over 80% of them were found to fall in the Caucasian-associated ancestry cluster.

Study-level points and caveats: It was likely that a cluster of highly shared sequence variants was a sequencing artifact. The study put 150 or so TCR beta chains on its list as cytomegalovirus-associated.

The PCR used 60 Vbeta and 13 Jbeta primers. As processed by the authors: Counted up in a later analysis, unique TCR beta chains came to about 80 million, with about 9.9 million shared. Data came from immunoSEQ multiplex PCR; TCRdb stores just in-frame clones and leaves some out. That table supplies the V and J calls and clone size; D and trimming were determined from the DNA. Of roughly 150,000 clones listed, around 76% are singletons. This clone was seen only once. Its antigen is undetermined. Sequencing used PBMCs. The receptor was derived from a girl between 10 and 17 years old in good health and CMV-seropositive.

The CDR3 sequence is CATSRGGPNTGELFF. The CDR3 DNA reads TGTGCCACCTCCCGGGGAGGCCCTAATACCGGGGAGCTGTTTTTT. The chain has TRBV18 and TRBJ2-2, with D possibly being TRBD2 (6 bases). This CDR3 comprises 15 residues. V was clipped by 10 bases and J by 5 bases, with 20 bases between them. CDR1 and CDR2 (germline): KGHSH, LQKENI.